This T cell receptor (beta chain) was sequenced in a study of spatial heterogeneity in lung cancer. Study as a whole: Sequenced were any available follow-up PBMC samples, which had been obtained a median of around two years after resection. TCR and UMI combinations that were unique each appeared, on average, more than ten times in raw reads.

Time point of the sample: blood at routine non-recurrence follow-up after resection. Whole RNA was taken from tumor, nontumor lung or frozen PBMC; it was then sequenced unsorted. TCRdb reprocessed the 5' RACE reads via MiXCR and lists one record per CDR3 protein. The sample holds fewer than 150,000 distinct CDR3 sequences, 9.5% to 14% seen once. Trimming took off 1 base at V and 4 bases at J, with 10 bases between the two ends. This CDR3 contains 14 residues. Germline assignment: CDR1 LGHDT and CDR2 YNNKEL (reference sequence). Sequenced material: PBMCs, taken at follow-up. The TCR was taken from a female donor with early-stage non-small cell lung cancer. The rearrangement links TRBV3-1 to TRBJ1-1; D unclear. The CDR3 DNA follows: TGTGCCAGCAGCCAAGGCAGGTGGGTCACTGAAGCTTTCTTT. Translated, it gives CASSQGRWVTEAFF.